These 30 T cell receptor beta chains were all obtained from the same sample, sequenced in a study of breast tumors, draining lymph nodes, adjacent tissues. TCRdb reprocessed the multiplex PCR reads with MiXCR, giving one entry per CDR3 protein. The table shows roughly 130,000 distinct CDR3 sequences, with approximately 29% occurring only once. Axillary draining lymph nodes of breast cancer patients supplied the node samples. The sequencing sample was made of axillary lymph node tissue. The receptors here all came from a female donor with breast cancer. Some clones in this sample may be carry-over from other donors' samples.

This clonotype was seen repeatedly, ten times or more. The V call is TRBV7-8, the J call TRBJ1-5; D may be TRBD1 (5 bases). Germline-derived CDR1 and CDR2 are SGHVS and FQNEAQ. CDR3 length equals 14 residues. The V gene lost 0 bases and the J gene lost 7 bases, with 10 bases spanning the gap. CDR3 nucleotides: TGTGCCAGCAGCTTAGCGACAGTATTCCAGCCCCAGCATTTT. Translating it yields CASSLATVFQPQHF.

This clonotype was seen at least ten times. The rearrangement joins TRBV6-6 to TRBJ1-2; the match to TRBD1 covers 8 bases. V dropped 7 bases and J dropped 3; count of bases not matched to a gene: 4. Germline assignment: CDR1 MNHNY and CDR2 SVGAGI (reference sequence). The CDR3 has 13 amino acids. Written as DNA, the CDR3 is TGTGCCAGCACGACAGGGGATTACTATGGCTACACCTTC. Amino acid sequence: CASTTGDYYGYTF.

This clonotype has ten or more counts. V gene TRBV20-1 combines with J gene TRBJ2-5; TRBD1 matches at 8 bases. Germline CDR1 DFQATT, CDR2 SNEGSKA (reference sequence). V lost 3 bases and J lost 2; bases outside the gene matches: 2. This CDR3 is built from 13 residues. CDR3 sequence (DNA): TGCAGTGCTAGGGGGACAGGTCAAGAGACCCAGTACTTC. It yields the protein CSARGTGQETQYF.

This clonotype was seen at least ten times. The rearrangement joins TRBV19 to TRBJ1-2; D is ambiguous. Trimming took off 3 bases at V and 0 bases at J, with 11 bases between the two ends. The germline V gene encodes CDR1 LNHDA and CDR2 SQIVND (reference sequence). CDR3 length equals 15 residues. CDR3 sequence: CASSIWQKTNYGYTF. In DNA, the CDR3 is TGTGCCAGTAGTATCTGGCAGAAAACTAACTATGGCTACACCTTC. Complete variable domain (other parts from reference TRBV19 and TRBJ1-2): DGGITQSPKYLFRKEGQNVTLSCEQNLNHDAMYWYRQDPGQGLRLIYYSQIVNDFQKGDIAEGYSVSREKKESFPLTVTSAQKNPTAFYLCASSIWQKTNYGYTFGSGTRLTVV.

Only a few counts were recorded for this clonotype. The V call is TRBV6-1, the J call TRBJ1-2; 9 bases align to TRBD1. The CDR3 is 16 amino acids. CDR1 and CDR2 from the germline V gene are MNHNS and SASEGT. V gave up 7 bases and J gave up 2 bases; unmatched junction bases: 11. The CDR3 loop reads CASKPADRGSNYGYTF. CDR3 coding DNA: TGTGCCAGCAAGCCCGCGGACAGGGGCAGCAACTATGGCTACACCTTC.

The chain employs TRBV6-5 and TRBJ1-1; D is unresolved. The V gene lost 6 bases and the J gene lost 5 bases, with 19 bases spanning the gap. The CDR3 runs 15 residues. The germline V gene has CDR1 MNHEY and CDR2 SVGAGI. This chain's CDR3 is CASRARSVPQTEAFF. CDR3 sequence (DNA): TGTGCCAGCAGGGCCCGATCTGTTCCCCAAACTGAAGCTTTCTTT.

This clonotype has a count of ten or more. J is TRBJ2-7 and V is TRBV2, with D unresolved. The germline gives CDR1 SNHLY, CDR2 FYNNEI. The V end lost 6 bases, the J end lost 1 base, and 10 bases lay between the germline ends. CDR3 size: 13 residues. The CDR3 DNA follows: TGTGCCAGCAGCCGTGACCGATCCTACGAGCAGTACGTC. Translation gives CASSRDRSYEQYV.

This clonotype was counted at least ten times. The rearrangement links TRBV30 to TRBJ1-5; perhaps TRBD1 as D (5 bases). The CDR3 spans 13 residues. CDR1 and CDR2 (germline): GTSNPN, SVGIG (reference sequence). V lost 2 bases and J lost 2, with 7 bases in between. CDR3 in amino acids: CAWSMGGNQPQHF. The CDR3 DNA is TGTGCCTGGAGTATGGGGGGCAATCAGCCCCAGCATTTT.

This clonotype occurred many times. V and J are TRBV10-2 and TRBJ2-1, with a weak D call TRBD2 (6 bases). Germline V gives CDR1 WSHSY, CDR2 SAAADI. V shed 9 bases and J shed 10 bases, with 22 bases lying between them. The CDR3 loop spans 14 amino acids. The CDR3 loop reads CASKVRETLWEQFF. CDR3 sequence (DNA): TGCGCCAGTAAAGTCCGGGAGACCCTTTGGGAGCAGTTCTTC.

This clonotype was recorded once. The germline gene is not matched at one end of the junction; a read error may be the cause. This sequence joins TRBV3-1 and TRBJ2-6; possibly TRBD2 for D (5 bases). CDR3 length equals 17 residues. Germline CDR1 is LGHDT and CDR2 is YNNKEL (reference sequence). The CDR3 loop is CATSQEIGSSGANVLTF. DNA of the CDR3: TGTGCCACCAGCCAAGAAATAGGGAGCTCTGGGGCCAACGTCCTGACTTTC.

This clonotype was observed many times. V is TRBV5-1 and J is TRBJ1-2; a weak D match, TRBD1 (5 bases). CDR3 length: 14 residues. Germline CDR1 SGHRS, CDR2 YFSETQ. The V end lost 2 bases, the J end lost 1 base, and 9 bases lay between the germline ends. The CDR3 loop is CASSLEGLNYGYTF. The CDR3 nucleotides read TGCGCCAGCAGCTTAGAGGGGCTTAACTATGGCTACACCTTC.

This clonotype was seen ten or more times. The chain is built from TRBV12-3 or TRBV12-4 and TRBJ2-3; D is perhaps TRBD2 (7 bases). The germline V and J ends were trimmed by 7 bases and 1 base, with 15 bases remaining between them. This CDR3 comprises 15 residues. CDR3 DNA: TGTGCCAGCACCTGGGGGGGGCCTGGCACAGATACGCAGTATTTT. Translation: CASTWGGPGTDTQYF.

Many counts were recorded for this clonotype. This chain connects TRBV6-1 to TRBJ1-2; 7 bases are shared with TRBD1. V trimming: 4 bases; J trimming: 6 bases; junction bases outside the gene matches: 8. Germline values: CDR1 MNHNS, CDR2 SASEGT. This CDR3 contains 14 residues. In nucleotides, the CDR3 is TGTGCCAGCAGTGGGACTTTCCAGGGGGATGGCTACACCTTC. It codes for CASSGTFQGDGYTF.

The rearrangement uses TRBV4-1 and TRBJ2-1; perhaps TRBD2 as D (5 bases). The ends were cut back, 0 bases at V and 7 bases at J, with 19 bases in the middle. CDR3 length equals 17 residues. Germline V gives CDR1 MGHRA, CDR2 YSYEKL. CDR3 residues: CASSQEAEASSANEQFF. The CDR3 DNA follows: TGCGCCAGCAGCCAAGAGGCGGAGGCTAGCAGCGCGAATGAGCAGTTCTTC.

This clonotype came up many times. The CDR3 protein is CASSRTANGQETQYF. The CDR3 DNA reads TGTGCCAGCAGCCGGACAGCTAACGGGCAAGAGACCCAGTACTTC. The chain is built from TRBV5-8 and TRBJ2-5; TRBD1 is a possible D gene (6 bases). The CDR3 has 15 amino acids. CDR1 is SGHTS, CDR2 YDEGEE, per germline. Trimming cost V 4 bases and J 2 bases, with 15 bases left between them.

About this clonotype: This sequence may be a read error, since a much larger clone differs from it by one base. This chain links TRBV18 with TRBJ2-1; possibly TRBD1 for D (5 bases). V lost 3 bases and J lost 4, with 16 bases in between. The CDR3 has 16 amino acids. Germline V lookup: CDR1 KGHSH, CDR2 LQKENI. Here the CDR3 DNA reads TGTGCCAGCTCACCTTTAGCAGGGCCCGGGTACAATGAGCAGTTCTTC. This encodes CASSPLAGPGYNEQFF. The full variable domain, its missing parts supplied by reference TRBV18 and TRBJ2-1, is NAGVMQNPRHLVRRRGQEARLRCSPMKGHSHVYWYRQLPEEGLKFMVYLQKENIIDESGMPKERFSAEFPKEGPSILRIQQVVRGDSAAYFCASSPLAGPGYNEQFFGPGTRLTVL.

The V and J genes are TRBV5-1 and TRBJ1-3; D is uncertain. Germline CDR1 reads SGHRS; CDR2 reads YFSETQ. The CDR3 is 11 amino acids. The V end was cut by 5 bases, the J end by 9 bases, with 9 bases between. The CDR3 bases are TGCGCCAGCAGGCGGGAGGGCACCATATATTTT. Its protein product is CASRREGTIYF.

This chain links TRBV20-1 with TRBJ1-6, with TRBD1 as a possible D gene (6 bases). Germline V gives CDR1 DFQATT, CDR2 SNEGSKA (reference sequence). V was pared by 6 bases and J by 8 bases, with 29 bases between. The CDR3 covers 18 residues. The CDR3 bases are TGCAGTGCGTCCGCGGGGAGGGGGGAGCCGCGTTTGGATTCACCCCTCCACTTT. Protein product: CSASAGRGEPRLDSPLHF.

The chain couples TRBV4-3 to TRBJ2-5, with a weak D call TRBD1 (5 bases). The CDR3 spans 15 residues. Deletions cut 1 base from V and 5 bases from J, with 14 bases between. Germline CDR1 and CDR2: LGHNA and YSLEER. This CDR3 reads CASSQAQAGFETQYF. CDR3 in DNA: TGCGCCAGCAGCCAAGCCCAAGCAGGGTTTGAGACCCAGTACTTC.

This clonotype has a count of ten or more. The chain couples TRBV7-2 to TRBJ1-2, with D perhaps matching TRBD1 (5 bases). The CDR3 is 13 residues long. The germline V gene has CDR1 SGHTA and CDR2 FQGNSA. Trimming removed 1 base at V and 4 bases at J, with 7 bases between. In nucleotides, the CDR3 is TGTGCCAGCAGCTTAGACGGGGGCTATGGCTACACCTTC. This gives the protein CASSLDGGYGYTF.

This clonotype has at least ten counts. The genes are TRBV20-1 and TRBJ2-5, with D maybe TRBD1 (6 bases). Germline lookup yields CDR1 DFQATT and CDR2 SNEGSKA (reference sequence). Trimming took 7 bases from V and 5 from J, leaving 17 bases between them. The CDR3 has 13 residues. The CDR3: CSVINRVSETQYF. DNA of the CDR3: TGCAGTGTTATTAACAGGGTTTCCGAGACCCAGTACTTC.

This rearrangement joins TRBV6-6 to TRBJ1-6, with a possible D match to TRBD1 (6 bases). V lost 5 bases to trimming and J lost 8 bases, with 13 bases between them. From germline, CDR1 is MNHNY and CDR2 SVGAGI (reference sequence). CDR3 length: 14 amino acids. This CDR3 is CASSHTGPDSPLHF. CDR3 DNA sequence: TGTGCCAGCAGTCATACAGGGCCGGATTCACCCCTCCACTTT.

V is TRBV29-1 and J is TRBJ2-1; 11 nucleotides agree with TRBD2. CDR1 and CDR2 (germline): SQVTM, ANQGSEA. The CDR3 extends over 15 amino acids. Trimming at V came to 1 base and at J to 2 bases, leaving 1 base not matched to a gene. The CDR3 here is CSVEGSGGAYNEQFF. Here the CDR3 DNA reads TGCAGCGTTGAAGGTAGCGGGGGGGCCTACAATGAGCAGTTCTTC.

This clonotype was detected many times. This chain's CDR3 is CASSLGAGNTGELFF. CDR3 sequence (DNA): TGTGCCAGCAGCTTGGGTGCCGGGAACACCGGGGAGCTGTTTTTT. The chain recombines TRBV5-4 with TRBJ2-2; D uncertain. The CDR3 has 15 amino acids. The germline CDR1 and CDR2 sequences are SGHNT and YYREEE (reference sequence). The V gene lost 0 bases and the J gene lost 1 base, with 7 bases spanning the gap.

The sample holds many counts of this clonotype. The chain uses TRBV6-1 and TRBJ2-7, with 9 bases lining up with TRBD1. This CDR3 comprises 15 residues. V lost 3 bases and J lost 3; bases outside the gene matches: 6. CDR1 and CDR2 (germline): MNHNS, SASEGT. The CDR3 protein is CASSDSGQGIYEQYF. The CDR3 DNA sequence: TGTGCCAGCAGTGATTCGGGACAGGGAATCTACGAGCAGTACTTC.

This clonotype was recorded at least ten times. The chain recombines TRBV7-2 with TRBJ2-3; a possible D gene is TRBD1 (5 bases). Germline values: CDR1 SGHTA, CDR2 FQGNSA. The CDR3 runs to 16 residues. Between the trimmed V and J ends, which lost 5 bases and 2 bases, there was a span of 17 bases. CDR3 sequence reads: CASSRHIGENTDTQYF. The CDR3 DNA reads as TGTGCCAGCAGCCGCCATATAGGGGAAAACACAGATACGCAGTATTTT. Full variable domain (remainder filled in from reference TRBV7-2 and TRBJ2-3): GAGVSQSPSNKVTEKGKDVELRCDPISGHTALYWYRQSLGQGLEFLIYFQGNSAPDKSGLPSDRFSAERTGGSVSTLTIQRTQQEDSAVYLCASSRHIGENTDTQYFGPGTRLTVL.

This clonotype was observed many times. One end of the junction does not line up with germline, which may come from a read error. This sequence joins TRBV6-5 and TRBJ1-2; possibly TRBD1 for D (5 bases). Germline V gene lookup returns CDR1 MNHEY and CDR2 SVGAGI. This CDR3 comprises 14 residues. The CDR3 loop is CASSHSKGGASYTF. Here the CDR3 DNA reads TGTGCCAGCAGTCACTCGAAGGGAGGGGCGAGCTACACCTTC.

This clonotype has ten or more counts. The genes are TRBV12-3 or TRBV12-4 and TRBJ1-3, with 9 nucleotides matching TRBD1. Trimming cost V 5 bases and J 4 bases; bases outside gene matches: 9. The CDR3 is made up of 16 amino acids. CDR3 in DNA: TGTGCCAGCAGTCCAAGACAGGGGGGCGGGGGAAACACCATATATTTT. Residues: CASSPRQGGGGNTIYF.

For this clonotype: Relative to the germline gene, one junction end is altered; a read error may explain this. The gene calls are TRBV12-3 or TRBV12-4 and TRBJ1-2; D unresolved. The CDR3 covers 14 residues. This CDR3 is CARSSDMVDGGYTF. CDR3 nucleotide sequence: TGTGCCCGCAGTAGCGACATGGTGGATGGTGGCTACACCTTC.

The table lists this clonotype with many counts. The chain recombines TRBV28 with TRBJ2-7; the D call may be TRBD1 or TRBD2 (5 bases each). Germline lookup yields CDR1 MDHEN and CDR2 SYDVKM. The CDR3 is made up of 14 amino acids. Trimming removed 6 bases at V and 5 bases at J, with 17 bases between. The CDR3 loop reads CASSDGTLLHEQYF. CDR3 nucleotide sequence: TGTGCCAGCAGCGACGGGACCCTGTTACACGAGCAGTACTTC.